The 9 T cell receptor beta chains given below trace back to one sample, sequenced in a study of blood T cell dynamics during melanoma immunotherapy. Time point indicated: pre-treatment baseline. Produced via immunoSEQ multiplex PCR; TCRdb's table is partial and in-frame only. This table has 6,000 to 8,000 clones, roughly 84% appearing once. Sequencing used blood, obtained from a patient treated with checkpoint blockade. These receptors were obtained from a human donor with melanoma.

V and J are TRBV6-5 and TRBJ2-5; possibly TRBD1 for D (5 bases). Germline V lookup: CDR1 MNHEY, CDR2 SVGAGI. CDR3 length equals 13 residues. Trimming took off 8 bases at V and 5 bases at J, with 15 bases between the two ends. The CDR3 DNA sequence: TGTGCCAGCTCCCAGGGAACGGCGGAGACCCAGTACTTC. This translates into CASSQGTAETQYF.

This chain uses TRBV6-5 with TRBJ1-4; D unresolved. Germline CDR1 reads MNHEY; CDR2 reads SVGAGI. The CDR3 is made up of 13 amino acids. Trimming left V 6 bases short and J 7 bases short, with 12 bases between. The CDR3 DNA follows: TGTGCCAGCAGGCCTACCGAAGGTGAAAAACTGTTTTTT. Residues: CASRPTEGEKLFF.

V gene TRBV27 combines with J gene TRBJ1-4; no definite D call. The CDR3 extends over 14 amino acids. Germline V gene lookup returns CDR1 MNHEY and CDR2 SMNVEV (reference sequence). V lost 4 bases, J lost 7 bases, and 13 bases lay in between. The CDR3 sequence: CASSSGTVSEKLFF. CDR3 in DNA: TGTGCCAGCAGTTCCGGTACTGTGTCTGAAAAACTGTTTTTT.

As DNA, the CDR3 is TGTGCCAGCAGTTTCGGTGGCTCACCCCTCCACTTT. This codes for CASSFGGSPLHF. V is TRBV27 and J is TRBJ1-6; D uncertain. CDR1 is MNHEY, CDR2 SMNVEV, per germline (reference sequence). The CDR3 has 12 amino acids. V was trimmed by 3 bases and J by 10 bases, leaving 7 bases between them.

V gene TRBV7-2 combines with J gene TRBJ2-7; a possible D gene is TRBD2 (5 bases). V was clipped by 1 base and J by 1 base, with 11 bases between them. Germline CDR1 SGHTA, CDR2 FQGNSA. The CDR3 consists of 15 residues. The CDR3 loop is CASSLGAEISYEQYF. For the CDR3, the DNA is TGTGCCAGCAGCTTAGGAGCGGAAATTTCCTACGAGCAGTACTTC.

V usage is TRBV28 and J usage is TRBJ1-5; 11 bases match TRBD1. Trimming took 7 bases from V and 0 from J; bases not matched to a gene: 8. The CDR3 contains 17 residues. CDR1 MDHEN and CDR2 SYDVKM come from the germline V gene. CDR3 sequence (DNA): TGTGCCAGCATCGTGGGACAGGGGGTATATAGCAATCAGCCCCAGCATTTT. It translates to CASIVGQGVYSNQPQHF.

The rearrangement joins TRBV5-1 to TRBJ1-2, with no clear D. There are 15 residues in the CDR3. The germline V gene encodes CDR1 SGHRS and CDR2 YFSETQ. Trimming took 1 base from V and 8 from J, leaving 18 bases between them. The CDR3 nucleotides read TGCGCCAGCAGCTTGCAAGGCCGCCCTGCGGAGGGCTACACCTTC. Its protein is CASSLQGRPAEGYTF.

The chain is built from TRBV9 and TRBJ1-1; TRBD1 aligns across 12 bases. Unmatched junction bases numbered 8, after V lost 0 bases and J lost 5 bases. This CDR3 is 17 amino acids long. CDR1 SGDLS and CDR2 YYNGEE come from the germline V gene. The CDR3: CASSVARDRGRGTEAFF. The CDR3 DNA reads as TGTGCCAGCAGCGTAGCTCGGGACAGGGGGCGTGGGACTGAAGCTTTCTTT.

The chain is built from TRBV14 and TRBJ1-3, with D unresolved. From germline, CDR1 is SGHDN and CDR2 FVKESK. With 8 bases removed from V and 3 bases from J, the gap between germline ends came to 8 bases. The CDR3 runs 12 residues. The CDR3: CASLSDGNTIYF. In DNA, the CDR3 is TGTGCCAGCTTATCGGATGGAAACACCATATATTTT. Based on the CDR3 plus reference TRBV14 and TRBJ1-3, the full variable domain is EAGVTQFPSHSVIEKGQTVTLRCDPISGHDNLYWYRRVMGKEIKFLLHFVKESKQDESGMPNNRFLAERTGGTYSTLKVQPAELEDSGVYFCASLSDGNTIYFGEGSWLTVV.